The 5 T cell receptor beta chains presented below share a single source sample, sequenced in a study of T cells after posttransplantation cyclophosphamide. The repertoire was sequenced with immunoSEQ multiplex PCR; TCRdb's copy has only in-frame clones and lacks some. Captured here are 7,500 to 8,000 clones, none seen once; the top ten comprise around 5.4%. A marrow graft followed busulfan-fludarabine conditioning, with cyclophosphamide on days +3 and +4. The sequencing used PBMCs, collected after allogeneic stem cell transplant with posttransplant cyclophosphamide. These receptors were collected from a young adult male patient who received an allogeneic stem cell transplant from an unrelated donor, was CMV-positive, and had acute and chronic GVHD. The T cells may come from the graft donor.

The V and J genes are TRBV7-2 and TRBJ2-5, with 7 bases aligning to TRBD1. After removal of 8 bases from V and 2 bases from J, the junction contained 11 bases not matched to a gene. The CDR3 totals 15 residues. The germline V gene encodes CDR1 SGHTA and CDR2 FQGNSA. CDR3 nucleotide sequence: TGTGCCAGCGGGGTCAGGGGGACAAAACAAGAGACCCAGTACTTC. Translated, it gives CASGVRGTKQETQYF.

This clone was recorded many times. The chain has TRBV6-5 and TRBJ2-5; D remains unclear. There are 13 residues in the CDR3. Germline CDR1 and CDR2: MNHEY and SVGAGI. V shed 5 bases and J shed 6 bases, with 13 bases lying between them. In DNA, the CDR3 is TGTGCCAGCAGTACCGTCCAGAGGCAGACCCAGTACTTC. It codes for CASSTVQRQTQYF.

This clone was seen at least ten times. J is TRBJ2-2 and V is TRBV28, with D maybe TRBD2 (7 bases). The CDR3 is 16 residues long. Trimming left V 2 bases short and J 3 bases short, with 13 bases between. Germline V lookup: CDR1 MDHEN, CDR2 SYDVKM. CDR3 sequence reads: CASSLKRGHYTGELFF. CDR3 DNA: TGTGCCAGCAGTTTAAAGCGGGGACACTACACCGGGGAGCTGTTTTTT.

Many counts were recorded for this clone. The chain is built from TRBV28 and TRBJ2-7, with 9 nucleotides matching TRBD1. V was clipped by 3 bases and J by 3 bases; unmatched bases: 9. The CDR3 spans 16 residues. In germline, CDR1 is MDHEN, CDR2 SYDVKM. For the CDR3, the DNA is TGTGCCAGCAGTTTCACACCGGGACAGGGAAACTACGAGCAGTACGTC. This sequence encodes CASSFTPGQGNYEQYV.

Many counts were recorded for this clone. The J gene is TRBJ2-3, the V gene TRBV6-6; D perhaps matches TRBD2 (6 bases). From germline, CDR1 is MNHNY and CDR2 SVGAGI (reference sequence). V lost 5 bases to trimming and J lost 1 base, with 13 bases between them. The CDR3 has 15 residues. The DNA of the CDR3 is TGTGCCAGCAGTCCCCTGCGGGGCGGCACAGATACGCAGTATTTT. It codes for CASSPLRGGTDTQYF.